The source of this T cell receptor beta chain is a study of monozygotic twins with inflammatory bowel disease. Template switching appended UMIs that held a 6-nucleotide sample barcode. TCRdb processed the 5' RACE reads again and assigns one entry to each CDR3 protein, with no DNA. The table gives a few hundred thousand distinct CDR3 sequences; the top ten clones make up around 2.3% of it. Germline loops: CDR1 MNHNS, CDR2 SASEGT. This CDR3 has 18 amino acids. A word on this clonotype: What it recognizes is unknown.

Study-wide results and limits: Varied immunosuppressive treatments among patients may have increased repertoire variability. By inverse Simpson index, TCRbeta diversity was lower in IBD patients than in healthy co-twins. Results did not support any single strong IBD-associated signal or clonotype.

The clonotype originates from a human donor with ulcerative colitis or Crohn's disease, or a healthy co-twin of an affected twin (not recorded which). Sequencing was performed on blood. V and J are TRBV6-1 and TRBJ2-1; TCRdb selects TRBD2, and the lack of DNA leaves this call unchecked. The CDR3 is CASTVTSGIGIPYNEQFF.